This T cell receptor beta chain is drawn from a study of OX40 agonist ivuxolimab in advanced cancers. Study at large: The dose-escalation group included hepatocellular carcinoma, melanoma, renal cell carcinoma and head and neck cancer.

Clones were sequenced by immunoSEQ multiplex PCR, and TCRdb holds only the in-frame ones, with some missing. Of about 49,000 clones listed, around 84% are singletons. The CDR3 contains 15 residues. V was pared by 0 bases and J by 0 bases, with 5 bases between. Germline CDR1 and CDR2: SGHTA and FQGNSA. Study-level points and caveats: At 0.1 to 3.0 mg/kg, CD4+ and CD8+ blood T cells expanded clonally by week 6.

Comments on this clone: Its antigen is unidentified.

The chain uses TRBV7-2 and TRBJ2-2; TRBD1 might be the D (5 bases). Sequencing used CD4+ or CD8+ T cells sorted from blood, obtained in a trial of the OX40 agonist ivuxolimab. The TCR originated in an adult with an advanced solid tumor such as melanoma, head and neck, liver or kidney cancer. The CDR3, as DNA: TGTGCCAGCAGCTTAGCACAGGCGAACACCGGGGAGCTGTTTTTT. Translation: CASSLAQANTGELFF.